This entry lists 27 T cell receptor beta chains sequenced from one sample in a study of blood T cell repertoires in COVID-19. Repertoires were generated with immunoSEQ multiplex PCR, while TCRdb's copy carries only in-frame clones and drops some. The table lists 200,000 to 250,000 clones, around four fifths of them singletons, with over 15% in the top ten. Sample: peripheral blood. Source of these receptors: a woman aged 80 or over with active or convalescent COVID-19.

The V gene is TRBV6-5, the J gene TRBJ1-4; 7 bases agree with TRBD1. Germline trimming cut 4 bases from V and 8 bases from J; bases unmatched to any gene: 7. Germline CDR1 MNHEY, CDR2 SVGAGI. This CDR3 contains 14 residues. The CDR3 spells CASSLQGLGEKLFF. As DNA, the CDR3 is TGTGCCAGCAGTTTACAGGGGCTCGGCGAAAAACTGTTTTTT.

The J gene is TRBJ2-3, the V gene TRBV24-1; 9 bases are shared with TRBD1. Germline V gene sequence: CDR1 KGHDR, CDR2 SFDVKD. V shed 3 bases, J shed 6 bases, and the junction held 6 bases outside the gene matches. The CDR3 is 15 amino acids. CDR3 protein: CATSDPRTGADTQYF. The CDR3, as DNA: TGTGCCACCAGTGATCCTAGGACAGGGGCGGATACGCAGTATTTT.

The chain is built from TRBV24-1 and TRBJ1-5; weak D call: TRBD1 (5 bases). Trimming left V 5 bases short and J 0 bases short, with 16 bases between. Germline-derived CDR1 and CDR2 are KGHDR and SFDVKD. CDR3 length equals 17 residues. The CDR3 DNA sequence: TGTGCCACCAGTGCCCCCGCGACAGCCTATAGCAATCAGCCCCAGCATTTT. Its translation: CATSAPATAYSNQPQHF.

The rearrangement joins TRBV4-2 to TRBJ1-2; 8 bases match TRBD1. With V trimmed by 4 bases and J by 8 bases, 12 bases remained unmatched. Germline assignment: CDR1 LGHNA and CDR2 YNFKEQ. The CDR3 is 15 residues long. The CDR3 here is CASSPLGQGMRGYTF. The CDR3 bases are TGTGCCAGCAGCCCATTAGGACAGGGAATGAGGGGCTACACCTTC.

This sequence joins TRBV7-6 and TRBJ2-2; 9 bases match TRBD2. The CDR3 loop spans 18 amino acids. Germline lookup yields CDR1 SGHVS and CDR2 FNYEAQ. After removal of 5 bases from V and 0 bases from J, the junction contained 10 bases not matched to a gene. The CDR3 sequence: CASSKGLAGGANTGELFF. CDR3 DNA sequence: TGTGCCAGCAGCAAGGGACTCGCGGGGGGGGCGAACACCGGGGAGCTGTTTTTT.

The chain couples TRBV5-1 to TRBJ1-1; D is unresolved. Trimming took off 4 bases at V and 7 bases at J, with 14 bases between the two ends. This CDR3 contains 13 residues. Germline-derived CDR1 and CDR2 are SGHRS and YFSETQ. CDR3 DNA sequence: TGCGCCAGCAGCCAAAGTACGGGATTTGAAGCTTTCTTT. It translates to CASSQSTGFEAFF.

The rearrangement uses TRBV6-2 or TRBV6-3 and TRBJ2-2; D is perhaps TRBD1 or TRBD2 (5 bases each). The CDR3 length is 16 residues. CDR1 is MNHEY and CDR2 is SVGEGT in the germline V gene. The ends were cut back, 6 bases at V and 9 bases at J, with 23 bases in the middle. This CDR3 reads CASSGAAPLGHRELFF. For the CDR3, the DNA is TGTGCCAGCAGCGGGGCGGCCCCCTTGGGGCACCGGGAGCTGTTTTTT.

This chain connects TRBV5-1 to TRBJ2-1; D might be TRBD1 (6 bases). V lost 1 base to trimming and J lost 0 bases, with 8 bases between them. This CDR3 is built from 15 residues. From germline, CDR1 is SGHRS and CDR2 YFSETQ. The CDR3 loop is CASSLKGGSYNEQFF. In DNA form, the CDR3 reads TGCGCCAGCAGCTTGAAAGGGGGCTCCTACAATGAGCAGTTCTTC.

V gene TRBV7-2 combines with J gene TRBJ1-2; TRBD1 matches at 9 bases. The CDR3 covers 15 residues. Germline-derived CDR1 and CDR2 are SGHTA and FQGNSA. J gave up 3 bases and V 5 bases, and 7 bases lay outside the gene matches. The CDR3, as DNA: TGTGCCAGCAGCGCGCACAGGGGGCTCCACTATGGCTACACCTTC. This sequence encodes CASSAHRGLHYGYTF.

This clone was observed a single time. CDR3 sequence reads: CASSLPSGGTTDTQYF. DNA of the CDR3: TGCGCCAGCAGCTTGCCTAGCGGGGGGACAACAGATACGCAGTATTTT. The chain carries TRBV5-1 and TRBJ2-3; 11 nucleotides line up with TRBD2. This CDR3 comprises 16 residues. V shed 1 base and J 3 bases; nucleotides not matched to a gene: 4. Germline V gene sequence: CDR1 SGHRS, CDR2 YFSETQ. The variable domain in full, completed from reference TRBV5-1 and TRBJ2-3, reads KAGVTQTPRYLIKTRGQQVTLSCSPISGHRSVSWYQQTPGQGLQFLFEYFSETQRNKGNFPGRFSGRQFSNSRSEMNVSTLELGDSALYLCASSLPSGGTTDTQYFGPGTRLTVL.

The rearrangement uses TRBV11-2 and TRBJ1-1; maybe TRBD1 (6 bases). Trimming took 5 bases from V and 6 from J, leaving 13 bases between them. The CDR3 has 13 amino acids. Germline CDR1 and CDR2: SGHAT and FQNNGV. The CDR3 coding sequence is TGTGCCAGCAGCCCGGACAGATTGGCTGAAGCTTTCTTT. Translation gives CASSPDRLAEAFF.

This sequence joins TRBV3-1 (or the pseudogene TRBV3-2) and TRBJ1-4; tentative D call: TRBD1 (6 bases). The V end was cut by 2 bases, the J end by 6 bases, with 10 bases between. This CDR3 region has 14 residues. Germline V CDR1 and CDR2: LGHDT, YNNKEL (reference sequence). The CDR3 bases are TGTGCCAGCAGCCAACCAGGACAGTATGAAAAACTGTTTTTT. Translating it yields CASSQPGQYEKLFF.

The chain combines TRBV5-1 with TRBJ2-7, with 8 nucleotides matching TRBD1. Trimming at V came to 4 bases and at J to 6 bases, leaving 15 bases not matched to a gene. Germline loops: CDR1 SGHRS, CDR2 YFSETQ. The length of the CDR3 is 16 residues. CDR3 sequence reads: CASSRTRQGFGTEQYF. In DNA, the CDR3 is TGCGCCAGCAGCCGAACGCGACAGGGGTTCGGGACCGAGCAGTACTTC.

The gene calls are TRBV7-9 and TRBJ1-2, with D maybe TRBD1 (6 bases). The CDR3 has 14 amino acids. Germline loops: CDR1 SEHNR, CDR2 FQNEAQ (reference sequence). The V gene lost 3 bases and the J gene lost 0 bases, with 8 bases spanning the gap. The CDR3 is CASSLDSSNYGYTF. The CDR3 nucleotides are TGTGCCAGCAGCTTGGACAGCTCTAACTATGGCTACACCTTC.

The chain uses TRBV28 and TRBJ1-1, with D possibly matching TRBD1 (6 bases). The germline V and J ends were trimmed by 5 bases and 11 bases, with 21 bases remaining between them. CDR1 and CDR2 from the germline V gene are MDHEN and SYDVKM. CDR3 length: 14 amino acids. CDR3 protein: CASSERATPQGAFF. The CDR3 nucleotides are TGTGCCAGCAGTGAAAGGGCCACTCCCCAGGGGGCTTTCTTT.

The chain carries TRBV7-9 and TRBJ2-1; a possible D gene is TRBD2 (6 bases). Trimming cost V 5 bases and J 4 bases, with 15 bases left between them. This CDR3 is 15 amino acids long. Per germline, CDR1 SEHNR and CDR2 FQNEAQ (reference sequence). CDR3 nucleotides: TGTGCCAGCAGCCCAGGGAGCGGGTTATACAATGAGCAGTTCTTC. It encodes CASSPGSGLYNEQFF.

CDR3 sequence (DNA): TGTGCCAGCAGCCAAGAGGAGGTTAGCGGGAGCCTTTACAATGAGCAGTTCTTC. This gives the protein CASSQEEVSGSLYNEQFF. V usage is TRBV4-2 and J usage is TRBJ2-1; TRBD2 matches at 9 bases. The CDR3 is made up of 18 amino acids. V was pared by 0 bases and J by 4 bases, with 10 bases of the junction left unmatched. In germline, CDR1 is LGHNA, CDR2 YNFKEQ.

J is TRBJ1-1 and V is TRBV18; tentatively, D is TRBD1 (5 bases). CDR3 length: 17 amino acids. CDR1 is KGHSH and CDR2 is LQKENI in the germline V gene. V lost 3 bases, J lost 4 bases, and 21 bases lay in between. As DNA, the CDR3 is TGTGCCAGCTCACCTTCGTCAGGGATTAATCGGGTCACTGAAGCTTTCTTT. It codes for CASSPSSGINRVTEAFF.

The CDR3 sequence: CASSRVSNSPLHF. Written as DNA, the CDR3 is TGTGCCAGCAGCCGGGTGTCGAATTCACCCCTCCACTTT. V and J are TRBV5-6 and TRBJ1-6; D call uncertain. With 4 bases removed from V and 7 bases from J, the gap between germline ends came to 9 bases. Germline loops: CDR1 SGHDT, CDR2 YYEEEE. The CDR3 extends over 13 amino acids.

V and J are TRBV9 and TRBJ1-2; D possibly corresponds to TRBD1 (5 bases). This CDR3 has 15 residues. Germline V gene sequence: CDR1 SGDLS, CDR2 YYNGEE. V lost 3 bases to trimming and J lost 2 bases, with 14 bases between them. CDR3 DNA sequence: TGTGCCAGCAGCGCCCGGACATCCCAGAACTATGGCTACACCTTC. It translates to CASSARTSQNYGYTF.

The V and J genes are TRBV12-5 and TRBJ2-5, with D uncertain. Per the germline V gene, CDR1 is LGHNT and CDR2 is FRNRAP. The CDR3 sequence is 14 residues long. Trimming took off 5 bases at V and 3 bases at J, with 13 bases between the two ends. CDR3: CASGGDGLKETQYF. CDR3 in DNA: TGTGCTAGTGGTGGAGACGGGTTGAAAGAGACCCAGTACTTC.

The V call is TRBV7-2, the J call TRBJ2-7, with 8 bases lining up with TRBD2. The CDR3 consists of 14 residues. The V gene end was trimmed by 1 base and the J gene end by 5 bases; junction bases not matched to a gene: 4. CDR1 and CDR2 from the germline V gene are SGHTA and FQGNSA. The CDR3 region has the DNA TGTGCCAGCAGCTTAGGCGGGGGGCGGCACGAGCAGTACTTC. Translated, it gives CASSLGGGRHEQYF. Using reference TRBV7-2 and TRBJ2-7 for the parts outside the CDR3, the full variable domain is GAGVSQSPSNKVTEKGKDVELRCDPISGHTALYWYRQSLGQGLEFLIYFQGNSAPDKSGLPSDRFSAERTGGSVSTLTIQRTQQEDSAVYLCASSLGGGRHEQYFGPGTRLTVT.

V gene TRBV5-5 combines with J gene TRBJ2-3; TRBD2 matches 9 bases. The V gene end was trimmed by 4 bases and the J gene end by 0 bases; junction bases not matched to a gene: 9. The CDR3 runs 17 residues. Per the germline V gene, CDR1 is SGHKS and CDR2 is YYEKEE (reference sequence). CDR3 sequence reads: CASSTAPSGASTDTQYF. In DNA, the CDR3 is TGTGCCAGCAGCACCGCCCCTAGCGGGGCCAGCACAGATACGCAGTATTTT.

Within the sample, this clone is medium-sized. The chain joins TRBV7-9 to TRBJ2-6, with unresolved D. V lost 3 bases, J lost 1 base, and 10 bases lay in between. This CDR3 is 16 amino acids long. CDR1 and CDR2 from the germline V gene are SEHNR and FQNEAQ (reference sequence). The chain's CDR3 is CASSLIQLSGANVLTF. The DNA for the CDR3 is TGTGCCAGCAGCTTGATACAGCTATCTGGGGCCAACGTCCTGACTTTC.

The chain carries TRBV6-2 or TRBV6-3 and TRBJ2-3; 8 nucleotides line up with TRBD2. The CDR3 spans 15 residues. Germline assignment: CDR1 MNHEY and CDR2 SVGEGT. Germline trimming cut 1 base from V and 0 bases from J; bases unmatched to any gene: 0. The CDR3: CASSYLAGSTDTQYF. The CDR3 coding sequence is TGTGCCAGCAGTTACTTAGCGGGGAGCACAGATACGCAGTATTTT.

The CDR3 nucleotides are TGCGCCAGCAGCCCGAGCTTGAGTGAGCAGTTCTTC. Amino acid sequence: CASSPSLSEQFF. The chain couples TRBV5-1 to TRBJ2-1; D is undetermined. The CDR3 has 12 residues. V was pared by 4 bases and J by 9 bases, with 11 bases between. Germline V lookup: CDR1 SGHRS, CDR2 YFSETQ.

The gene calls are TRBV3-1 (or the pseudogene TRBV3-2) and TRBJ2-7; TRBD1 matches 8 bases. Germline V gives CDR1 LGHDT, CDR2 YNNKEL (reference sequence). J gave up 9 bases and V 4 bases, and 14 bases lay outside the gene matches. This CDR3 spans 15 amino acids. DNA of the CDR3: TGTGCCAGCAGCCCATCGGGACAGGTTAGAAATGTGCAGTACTTC. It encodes CASSPSGQVRNVQYF.